This T cell receptor beta chain was identified during a study of blood T cell repertoires in COVID-19. Study in general: COVID-19 samples from acute and convalescent phases originated in the United States, Italy and Spain. The cDNA or gDNA used as material had been derived from T cells, B-cell-depleted T cells, or PBMCs.

V was clipped by 2 bases and J by 5 bases; unmatched bases: 7. Germline loops: CDR1 SGHKS, CDR2 YYEKEE (reference sequence). This CDR3 is 15 amino acids long. In the study's own analysis: By means of reference gene primer amplification, nucleated cell counts were estimated. Data came from immunoSEQ multiplex PCR; TCRdb stores just in-frame clones and leaves some out. D and trimming come from the DNA, and the V and J calls and clone size come from that table. Of about 170,000 clones listed, 74% are singletons. This chain joins TRBV5-5 and TRBJ2-1; the match to TRBD1 covers 7 bases. The TCR originated in a woman of 80 years or more with acute or convalescent COVID-19. Sequencing was carried out using peripheral blood. The CDR3 loop reads CASSFSGQGDNEQFF. The CDR3 DNA follows: TGTGCCAGCAGCTTCTCGGGTCAGGGGGACAATGAGCAGTTCTTC.